This TCR beta chain was obtained from a study of blood T cell repertoires in COVID-19. Study-wide context: The United States, Italy and Spain supplied acute and convalescent COVID-19 samples. Sample material is recorded as cDNA or gDNA derived from T cells, B-cell-depleted T cells, or PBMCs.

Original analysis: From reference gene primer amplification, estimates of nucleated cell counts were derived. The data were produced by immunoSEQ multiplex PCR, yet TCRdb's version contains in-frame clones alone and is incomplete. The V and J calls and the clone size are those of that table, but D and trimming were determined from the DNA. The sample consists of about 68,000 clones, approximately 90% of them appearing once. The germline V gene has CDR1 SGHRS and CDR2 YFSETQ. The CDR3 totals 14 residues. V trimming: 5 bases; J trimming: 4 bases; junction bases outside the gene matches: 4. V is TRBV5-1 and J is TRBJ2-1; 9 bases agree with TRBD2. What was sequenced was peripheral blood. The receptor's source is a man under 40 with acute or convalescent COVID-19. The CDR3 is CASRAGGPYNEQFF. The CDR3 DNA is TGCGCCAGCAGGGCGGGAGGGCCGTACAATGAGCAGTTCTTC.